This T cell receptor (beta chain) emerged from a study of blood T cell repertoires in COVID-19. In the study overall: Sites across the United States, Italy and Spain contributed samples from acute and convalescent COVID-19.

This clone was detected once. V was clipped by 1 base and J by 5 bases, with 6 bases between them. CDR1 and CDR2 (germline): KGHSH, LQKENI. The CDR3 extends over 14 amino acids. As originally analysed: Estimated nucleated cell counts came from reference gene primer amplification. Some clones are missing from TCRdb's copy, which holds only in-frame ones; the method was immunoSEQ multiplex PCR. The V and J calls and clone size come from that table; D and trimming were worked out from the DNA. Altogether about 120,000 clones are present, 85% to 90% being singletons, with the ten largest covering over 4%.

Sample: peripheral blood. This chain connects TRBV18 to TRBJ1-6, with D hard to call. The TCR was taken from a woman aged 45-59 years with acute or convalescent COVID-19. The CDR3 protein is CASSPQANNSPLHF. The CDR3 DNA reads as TGTGCCAGCTCACCACAAGCAAATAATTCACCCCTCCACTTT. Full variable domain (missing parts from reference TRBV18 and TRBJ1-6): NAGVMQNPRHLVRRRGQEARLRCSPMKGHSHVYWYRQLPEEGLKFMVYLQKENIIDESGMPKERFSAEFPKEGPSILRIQQVVRGDSAAYFCASSPQANNSPLHFGNGTRLTVT.